This entry features one T cell receptor beta chain sequence. Its target is unknown. The data derive from a study of beta chain features in type 1 diabetes. Findings and caveats of the study: All four CD4+ subsets of Type 1 diabetes patients contained TCRB CDR3s that were moderately but significantly shorter.

Sorting based on CD45RO/CCR7/CD25/CD127/CD95/CD27 separated CD4+ naive, central memory, regulatory and stem cell-like memory cells. Every bit of the isolated RNA underwent reverse transcription, so sequencing read expressed TCRB transcripts. Sequencing of naive, central memory and regulatory T cell samples gave an average of roughly 3.6 million reads. Generated by immunoSEQ multiplex PCR, the TCRdb table keeps only in-frame clones and is missing some. This table holds over 650,000 clones, 11% to 15% found once. The sample was naive CD4+ T cells from blood. This receptor was obtained from a man aged 18 to 30 with type 1 diabetes.

CDR3 region: CASSPFRAATDTQYF. CDR3 bases: TGTGCCAGCAGCCCTTTCAGAGCTGCCACAGATACGCAGTATTTT. The chain recombines TRBV7-9 with TRBJ2-3; D is undetermined. The V and J ends lost 5 bases and 2 bases respectively, with 14 bases between them. The CDR3 is 15 residues long. Germline V gene data show CDR1 as SEHNR and CDR2 as FQNEAQ (reference sequence).